The next 23 T cell receptor beta chains were all read from a single sample in a study of T cells in Graves' hyperthyroidism and ophthalmopathy. It was RNA transcripts that yielded the amplified TCR beta CDR3 regions. HTBI primers were employed in a first-round RT-PCR of the TCR CDR3. TCRdb ran MiXCR on the multiplex PCR reads and lists one entry per CDR3 protein. The data contain some 800,000 distinct CDR3 sequences, 38% of them singletons. Sequences were obtained from blood. These receptors were taken from a man in his late teens or twenties with Graves' hyperthyroidism.

This chain links TRBV5-1 with TRBJ2-5, with unresolved D. The CDR3 is 15 residues long. Germline CDR1 reads SGHRS; CDR2 reads YFSETQ. The ends were cut back, 0 bases at V and 3 bases at J, with 12 bases in the middle. The CDR3 protein is CASSLAGGREETQYF. For the CDR3, the DNA is TGCGCCAGCAGCTTGGCCGGCGGTCGGGAAGAGACCCAGTACTTC. The complete variable domain, with remaining parts taken from reference TRBV5-1 and TRBJ2-5, reads KAGVTQTPRYLIKTRGQQVTLSCSPISGHRSVSWYQQTPGQGLQFLFEYFSETQRNKGNFPGRFSGRQFSNSRSEMNVSTLELGDSALYLCASSLAGGREETQYFGPGTRLLVL.

With respect to this clonotype: The junction departs from germline at one end; a sequencing error may be responsible. The chain employs TRBV5-6 and TRBJ1-1; D perhaps matches TRBD1 (5 bases). The CDR3 is made up of 14 amino acids. Germline loops: CDR1 SGHDT, CDR2 YYEEEE. CDR3 loop: CASSLAAGITEALF. The CDR3 region has the DNA TGTGCCAGCAGCTTAGCTGCAGGGATCACTGAAGCTTTATTT. Full variable domain (remainder filled in from reference TRBV5-6 and TRBJ1-1): DAGVTQSPTHLIKTRGQQVTLRCSPKSGHDTVSWYQQALGQGPQFIFQYYEEEERQRGNFPDRFSGHQFPNYSSELNVNALLLGDSALYLCASSLAAGITEALFGQGTRLTVV.

This rearrangement joins TRBV19 to TRBJ1-1; D remains unclear. The CDR3 loop spans 11 amino acids. Germline-derived CDR1 and CDR2 are LNHDA and SQIVND (reference sequence). In DNA form, the CDR3 reads TGTGCTAGGTCAGGGAACACTGAAGCTTTCTTT. It encodes CARSGNTEAFF.

This chain links TRBV7-3 with TRBJ1-5; 10 positions agree with TRBD1. Germline CDR1 SGHTA, CDR2 FQGTGA. V trimming: 5 bases; J trimming: 0 bases; junction bases outside the gene matches: 4. CDR3 length: 16 amino acids. CDR3 sequence reads: CASSAGDRGSNQPQHF. CDR3 sequence (DNA): TGTGCCAGCAGCGCTGGGGACAGGGGTAGCAATCAGCCCCAGCATTTT.

This clonotype was observed a handful of times. This chain joins TRBV6-6 and TRBJ2-7; possibly TRBD1 or TRBD2 for D (7 bases each). Germline CDR1 MNHNY, CDR2 SVGAGI (reference sequence). The CDR3 has 14 amino acids. Trimming shortened V by 6 bases and J by 3 bases, and 15 bases separated the two germline ends. CDR3 residues: CASSAGGVNYEQYF. DNA for the CDR3: TGTGCCAGCAGCGCAGGGGGGGTCAACTACGAGCAGTACTTC.

This clonotype has a count of ten or more. This chain joins TRBV15 and TRBJ1-5; unclear D gene. V was cut by 0 bases and J by 7 bases, with 13 bases left in between. This CDR3 has 15 residues. Germline CDR1 LNHNV, CDR2 YYDKDF (reference sequence). This CDR3 reads CATSRDLGGRQPQHF. Written as DNA, the CDR3 is TGTGCCACCAGCAGAGATCTAGGAGGCCGCCAGCCCCAGCATTTT.

This clonotype was counted at least ten times. This rearrangement joins TRBV24-1 to TRBJ2-2; the D is unclear. CDR1 and CDR2 from the germline V gene are KGHDR and SFDVKD. The CDR3 extends over 14 amino acids. Trimming cost V 4 bases and J 4 bases, with 9 bases left between them. In nucleotides, the CDR3 is TGTGCCACCAGTGAACCTAGGTCCACCGGGGAGCTGTTTTTT. Its translation: CATSEPRSTGELFF.

Remarks on this clonotype: The junction departs from the called germline gene at one end, perhaps through a read error. This chain uses TRBV7-7 with TRBJ2-7; D is possibly TRBD1 (5 bases). Germline values: CDR1 SSHAT, CDR2 FNYEAQ (reference sequence). The CDR3 runs to 13 residues. DNA of the CDR3: TGTGCTAGCAGCGTGGACACCAACTACGAGCAGTACTTC. Translating it yields CASSVDTNYEQYF.

This clonotype was seen a handful of times. The V gene is TRBV12-3 or TRBV12-4, the J gene TRBJ1-6; maybe TRBD1 (6 bases). This CDR3 is 14 amino acids long. Deletions cut 7 bases from V and 11 bases from J, with 18 bases between. The CDR3 nucleotides read TGTGCCAGCATCGGGGGGGCGCCAGGAACACCCCTCCACTTT. This encodes CASIGGAPGTPLHF.

The CDR3 protein is CSVAGTSGRSGTQYF. In DNA, the CDR3 is TGCAGCGTGGCCGGGACTAGCGGGAGGAGTGGTACGCAGTATTTT. This chain joins TRBV29-1 and TRBJ2-3; the match to TRBD2 covers 15 bases. With 6 bases clipped from V and 8 bases from J, the junction kept 9 bases outside the gene matches. The germline V gene encodes CDR1 SQVTM and CDR2 ANQGSEA. The CDR3 contains 15 residues.

The rearrangement links TRBV6-5 to TRBJ1-5; 9 bases agree with TRBD1. CDR1 and CDR2 (germline): MNHEY, SVGAGI. Trimming removed 5 bases from V and 1 base from J; junction bases left unmatched: 6. This CDR3 has 16 amino acids. DNA of the CDR3: TGTGCCAGCAGTCCGTTGGACAGGGGAAGCAATCAGCCCCAGCATTTT. Its protein is CASSPLDRGSNQPQHF.

This clonotype was recorded at least ten times. The chain recombines TRBV7-8 with TRBJ1-1; maybe TRBD1 (5 bases). From germline, CDR1 is SGHVS and CDR2 FQNEAQ. V was shortened by 5 bases and J by 3 bases, with 10 bases between the two germline ends. This CDR3 is 13 amino acids long. Here the CDR3 DNA reads TGTGCCAGCAGCCCCCGGGGGTACACTGAAGCTTTCTTT. This gives the protein CASSPRGYTEAFF.

A single count supports this clonotype. The V gene is TRBV7-8, the J gene TRBJ2-7; D possibly corresponds to TRBD1 (6 bases). The CDR3 has 15 amino acids. V lost 5 bases to trimming and J lost 2 bases, with 16 bases between them. Germline assignment: CDR1 SGHVS and CDR2 FQNEAQ. The CDR3: CASSVDSGAPYEQYF. As DNA, the CDR3 is TGTGCCAGCAGCGTTGACTCAGGGGCACCCTACGAGCAGTACTTC. The full variable domain, its missing parts supplied by reference TRBV7-8 and TRBJ2-7, is GAGVSQSPRYKVAKRGQDVALRCDPISGHVSLFWYQQALGQGPEFLTYFQNEAQLDKSGLPSDRFFAERPEGSVSTLKIQRTQQEDSAVYLCASSVDSGAPYEQYFGPGTRLTVT.

The chain combines TRBV10-3 with TRBJ1-1, with D possibly being TRBD1 (5 bases). The germline V and J ends were trimmed by 5 bases and 8 bases, with 9 bases remaining between them. Per germline, CDR1 ENHRY and CDR2 SYGVKD. CDR3 length: 11 amino acids. The CDR3 protein is CAISQGGEAFF. CDR3 DNA: TGTGCCATCAGTCAGGGTGGCGAAGCTTTCTTT.

V is TRBV4-2 and J is TRBJ1-1; 7 nucleotides line up with TRBD1. Germline CDR1 LGHNA, CDR2 YNFKEQ. The trim removed 0 bases at V and 3 bases at J, leaving 4 bases unmatched. This CDR3 has 15 amino acids. The CDR3 is CASSQEGTDDTEAFF. The CDR3 DNA reads TGTGCCAGCAGCCAAGAGGGGACAGACGACACTGAAGCTTTCTTT.

This clonotype was picked up many times. CDR3 in amino acids: CASSLANREETQYF. The CDR3 DNA follows: TGTGCCAGCAGCTTAGCGAACAGGGAAGAGACCCAGTACTTC. This sequence joins TRBV7-9 and TRBJ2-5; D perhaps matches TRBD1 (6 bases). The CDR3 consists of 14 residues. With 0 bases removed from V and 3 bases from J, the gap between germline ends came to 8 bases. Germline lookup yields CDR1 SEHNR and CDR2 FQNEAQ (reference sequence).

This clonotype was picked up many times. This chain connects TRBV29-1 to TRBJ2-5, with D possibly TRBD1 on 6 matching bases. The CDR3 extends over 13 amino acids. Deletions cut 8 bases from V and 3 bases from J, with 16 bases between. From germline, CDR1 is SQVTM and CDR2 ANQGSEA. The CDR3: CSKNRQAEETQYF. The CDR3, as DNA: TGCAGCAAGAATAGACAGGCGGAAGAGACCCAGTACTTC.

This chain connects TRBV29-1 to TRBJ2-2; D unclear. Trimming stripped 1 base from V and 1 base from J, with 13 bases between. The CDR3 contains 16 residues. Germline V gene data show CDR1 as SQVTM and CDR2 as ANQGSEA. The CDR3 protein is CSVEVGQSKNTGELFF. The CDR3 DNA follows: TGCAGCGTTGAAGTCGGCCAAAGTAAGAACACCGGGGAGCTGTTTTTT.

Note on this clonotype: Because the CDR3 is missing its conserved closing phenylalanine or tryptophan, this is likely a read error. The DNA is left out, because the CDR3 cannot be placed on it with certainty; the CDR3 is given as TCRdb lists it. The chain is built from TRBV29-1 and TRBJ2-5; the table's TRBD2 call for D was not verified on the DNA. Germline CDR1 is SQVTM and CDR2 is ANQGSEA. The CDR3 length is 9 residues, termini included. CDR3 sequence: CSVERRRTS.

J is TRBJ2-7 and V is TRBV12-3 or TRBV12-4; 8 bases align to TRBD1. Trimming took 5 bases from V and 5 from J; bases not matched to a gene: 11. The CDR3 consists of 15 residues. CDR3 residues: CASSPRTGNLDEQYF. The CDR3 coding sequence is TGTGCCAGCAGTCCGCGGACAGGGAATTTGGACGAGCAGTACTTC.

This clonotype was detected only a few times. Compared with germline, one end of the junction differs, possibly owing to a read error. This chain joins TRBV7-2 and TRBJ1-2; 7 bases fit TRBD1. The CDR3 spans 15 residues. CDR1 is SGHTA and CDR2 is FQGNSA in the germline V gene. The CDR3 sequence: CASSSPTDRAAGYTF. In DNA form, the CDR3 reads TGCGCCAGCAGCTCTCCAACCGACAGGGCGGCTGGCTACACCTTC.

The V and J genes are TRBV12-3 or TRBV12-4 and TRBJ2-7, with D tentatively TRBD2 (6 bases). The CDR3 totals 15 residues. V was clipped by 6 bases and J by 2 bases, with 17 bases between them. CDR3 nucleotides: TGTGCCAGCAGCCAGGTGGGGGGAGCCGCCTACGAGCAGTACTTC. As protein: CASSQVGGAAYEQYF.

This clonotype was detected only once. The gene calls are TRBV7-9 and TRBJ2-5; TRBD2 matches at 11 bases. The germline V gene encodes CDR1 SEHNR and CDR2 FQNEAQ (reference sequence). V trimming: 6 bases; J trimming: 5 bases; junction bases outside the gene matches: 8. This CDR3 comprises 15 residues. CDR3 sequence (DNA): TGTGCCAGCAGTTCAATCGCTAGCGGGAGGGAGACCCAGTACTTC. Protein sequence: CASSSIASGRETQYF.